Listed here is a single TCR beta chain. It was during active infection that Seattle patients were enrolled and then longitudinally followed. The sample comes from a study of blood T cell repertoires in COVID-19. At the level of the study: From the United States, Italy and Spain came samples of acute and convalescent COVID-19. The cDNA or gDNA used as material had been derived from T cells, B-cell-depleted T cells, or PBMCs.

V shed 4 bases and J shed 5 bases, with 14 bases lying between them. The CDR3 extends over 14 amino acids. Germline V CDR1 and CDR2: MNHEY, SMNVEV (reference sequence). Original processing notes: How many nucleated cells were present was estimated from reference gene primer amplification. Only in-frame clones appear in the TCRdb table, and some are missing; sequencing was by immunoSEQ multiplex PCR. That table gives V, J and clone size, and the DNA gave D and trimming. The sample yields 150,000 to 200,000 clones, 85% to 95% seen once. Material for sequencing was peripheral blood. V gene TRBV27 combines with J gene TRBJ2-5, with TRBD1 as a possible D gene (6 bases). The TCR was taken from a young man with COVID-19, enrolled during active disease. CDR3 sequence: CASSYQGTEETQYF. The DNA of the CDR3 is TGTGCCAGCAGTTATCAGGGGACGGAGGAGACCCAGTACTTC.